The source of this TCR beta chain is a study of cytomegalovirus exposure and HLA in healthy donors. The PCR made use of 60 Vbeta and 13 Jbeta primers. Method: immunoSEQ multiplex PCR; TCRdb's copy keeps in-frame clones and lacks some. The data hold about 190,000 clones, with over 75% observed a single time. At sampling all donors were nominally healthy, likely with unrecorded immune exposures. V gave up 10 bases and J gave up 7 bases; unmatched junction bases: 5. CDR1 and CDR2 (germline): MNHEY, SVGAGI. The CDR3 contains 12 residues. This receptor was taken from a woman between 45 and 60 years old in good health and CMV-seropositive. This chain connects TRBV6-5 to TRBJ1-4; 8 positions match TRBD1. The sequencing input was PBMCs. The CDR3 sequence is CAIRQGFEKLFF. The CDR3 DNA reads TGTGCCATTAGACAGGGGTTTGAAAAACTGTTTTTT.